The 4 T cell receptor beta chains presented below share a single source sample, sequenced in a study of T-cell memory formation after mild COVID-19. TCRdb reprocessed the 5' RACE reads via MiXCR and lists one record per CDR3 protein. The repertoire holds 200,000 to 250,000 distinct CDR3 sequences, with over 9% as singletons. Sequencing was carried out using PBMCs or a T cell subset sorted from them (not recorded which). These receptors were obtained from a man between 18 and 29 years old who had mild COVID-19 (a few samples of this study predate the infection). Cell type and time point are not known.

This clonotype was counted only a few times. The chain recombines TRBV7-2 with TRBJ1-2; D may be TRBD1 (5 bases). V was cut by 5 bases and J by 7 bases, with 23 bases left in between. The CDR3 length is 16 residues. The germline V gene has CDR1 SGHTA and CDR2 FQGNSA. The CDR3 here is CASSPRDAGLWGGYTF. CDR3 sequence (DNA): TGTGCCAGCAGCCCACGGGACGCCGGGTTATGGGGTGGCTACACCTTC.

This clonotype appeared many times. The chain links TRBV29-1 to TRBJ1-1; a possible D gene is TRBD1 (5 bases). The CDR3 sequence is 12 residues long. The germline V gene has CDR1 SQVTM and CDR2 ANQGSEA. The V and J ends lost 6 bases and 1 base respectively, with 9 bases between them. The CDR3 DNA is TGCAGCGTATTGACAGCGAACACTGAAGCTTTCTTT. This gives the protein CSVLTANTEAFF.

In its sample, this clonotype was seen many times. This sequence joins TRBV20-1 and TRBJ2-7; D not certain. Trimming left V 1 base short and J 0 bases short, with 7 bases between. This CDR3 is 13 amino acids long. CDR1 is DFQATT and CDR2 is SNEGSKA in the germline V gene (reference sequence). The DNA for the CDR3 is TGCAGTGCTAGAGGCGTTAGCTCCTACGAGCAGTACTTC. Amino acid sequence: CSARGVSSYEQYF.

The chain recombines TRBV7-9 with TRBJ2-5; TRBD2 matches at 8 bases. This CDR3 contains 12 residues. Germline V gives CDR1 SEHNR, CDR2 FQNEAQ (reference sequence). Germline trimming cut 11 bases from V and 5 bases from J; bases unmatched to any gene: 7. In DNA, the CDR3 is TGTGCCGGCCGGGGGGGCCGGGAGACCCAGTACTTC. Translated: CAGRGGRETQYF.